This TCR beta chain derives from a study of blood T cell repertoires in COVID-19. Study-level background: COVID-19 samples, acute and convalescent, were from the United States, Italy and Spain. PBMCs, B-cell-depleted T cells, or T cells were the source of the cDNA or gDNA that made up the material.

Germline assignment: CDR1 SGHDT and CDR2 YYEEEE. CDR3 length equals 17 residues. V was clipped by 4 bases and J by 3 bases; unmatched bases: 10. Methods used by the authors: Reference gene primer amplification gave estimated nucleated cell counts. This table comes from immunoSEQ multiplex PCR, and its TCRdb copy is limited to in-frame clones, with some not included. D and trimming were read from the DNA, whereas the V and J calls and clone size are those reported in that table. The sample shows 240,000 or so clones, about 83% of them seen only once. The receptor was derived from a man aged 30 to 45 who had recovered from COVID-19. The chain combines TRBV5-6 with TRBJ1-2; 12 bases are a match to TRBD1. The sample was peripheral blood. The CDR3 DNA is TGTGCCAGCAGCCCCTTGCCCGGGACAGGGGGCGACTATGGCTACACCTTC. This encodes CASSPLPGTGGDYGYTF.